This T cell receptor beta chain was obtained from a study of cytomegalovirus exposure and HLA in healthy donors. Study context: A later analysis reported the same platform for the approximately 110 validation repertoires and the roughly 670 first-cohort repertoires.

On this clone itself: Its cognate antigen is unknown.

The approximately 120-subject validation cohort, separate from the roughly 700-subject first cohort, included the donors. Regarding the study as a whole: Subsequent analysis found a tendency for first-cohort TCR clusters to co-occur within the approximately 130 validation repertoires. Most TCR sequences were rare, but some public TCRs occurred in many donors.

Using immunoSEQ multiplex PCR, the repertoire was profiled, and TCRdb retains in-frame clones only, with some absent. This sample carries 100,000 to 150,000 clones, roughly 86% of them seen once, and the ten largest clones take about 1.4%. Germline V lookup: CDR1 SGHVS, CDR2 FNYEAQ. The CDR3 is made up of 15 amino acids. The J segment lost 3 bases and the V segment lost 5 bases, leaving 9 bases of the junction unmatched. The J gene is TRBJ2-7, the V gene TRBV7-6, with 8 bases identical to TRBD1. This sequence was found in a man younger than 45 in good health and CMV-seronegative. The material sequenced was PBMCs. The CDR3 nucleotides read TGTGCCAGCAGCCCACGAGGACAGGGAGGCTACGAGCAGTACTTC. Translated: CASSPRGQGGYEQYF.